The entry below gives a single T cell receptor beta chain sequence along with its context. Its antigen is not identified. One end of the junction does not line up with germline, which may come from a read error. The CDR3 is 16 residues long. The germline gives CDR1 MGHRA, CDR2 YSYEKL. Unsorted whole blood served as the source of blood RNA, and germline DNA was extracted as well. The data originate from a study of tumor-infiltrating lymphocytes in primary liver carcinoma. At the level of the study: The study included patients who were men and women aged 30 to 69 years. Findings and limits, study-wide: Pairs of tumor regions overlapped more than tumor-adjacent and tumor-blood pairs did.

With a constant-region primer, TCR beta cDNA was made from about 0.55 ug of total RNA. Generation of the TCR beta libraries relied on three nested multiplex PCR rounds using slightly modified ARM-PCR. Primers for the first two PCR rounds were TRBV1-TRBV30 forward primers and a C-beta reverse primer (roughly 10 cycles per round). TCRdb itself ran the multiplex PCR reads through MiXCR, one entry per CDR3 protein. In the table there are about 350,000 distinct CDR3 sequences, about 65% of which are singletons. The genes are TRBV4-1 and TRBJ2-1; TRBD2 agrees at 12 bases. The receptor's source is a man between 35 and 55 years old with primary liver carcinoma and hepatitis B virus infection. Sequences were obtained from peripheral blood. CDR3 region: CTSSHPTSGRYNEPFF. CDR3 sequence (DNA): TGCACCAGCAGCCACCCGACTAGCGGGAGATACAATGAGCCGTTCTTC.